This record covers a single T cell receptor beta chain. This specimen belongs to a study of Tregs in tolerant kidney transplant recipients. Sequencing used immunoSEQ multiplex PCR; TCRdb keeps in-frame clones, though not all of them. Of some 66,000 clones in the sample, roughly 92% were seen once. CD4+CD25+CD127- Tregs, CD4+CD25- non-Tregs, CD4 and CD8 cells were sorted. The CDR3 is 13 residues long. V was cut by 5 bases and J by 3 bases, with 10 bases left in between. Looked up from germline, CDR1 is PRHDT and CDR2 is FYEKMQ (reference sequence). The specimen comprised CD8+ T cells from blood, sampled before the transplant. The receptor was isolated from a human donor who received a combined kidney and bone marrow transplant. The chain combines TRBV13 with TRBJ1-2; D call uncertain. CDR3 sequence reads: CASSRAGDYGYTF. DNA for the CDR3: TGTGCCAGCAGCCGGGCCGGGGACTATGGCTACACCTTC.